What follows are 13 T cell receptor beta chains derived from one specimen sequenced in a study of technical replicates of blood from a few donors. Generated by immunoSEQ multiplex PCR, the TCRdb table keeps only in-frame clones and is missing some. The sample lists about 81,000 clones; about 97% were seen once. Material: T cells isolated from PBMCs. All receptors come from a human donor in good health.

This clone was observed a handful of times. This chain links TRBV5-1 with TRBJ1-2, with 8 nucleotides matching TRBD1. The germline V gene has CDR1 SGHRS and CDR2 YFSETQ. The CDR3 has 15 amino acids. The J segment lost 0 bases and the V segment lost 4 bases, leaving 5 bases of the junction unmatched. The CDR3 sequence is CASSAPGQANYGYTF. The CDR3 coding sequence is TGCGCCAGCAGCGCCCCGGGACAGGCTAACTATGGCTACACCTTC.

The rearrangement joins TRBV18 to TRBJ2-1, with 11 bases identical to TRBD2. Per the germline V gene, CDR1 is KGHSH and CDR2 is LQKENI. The CDR3 length is 15 residues. J gave up 6 bases and V 6 bases, and 7 bases lay outside the gene matches. CDR3 sequence: CASSPGTSGLNEQFF. The CDR3 DNA reads TGTGCCAGCTCCCCCGGGACTAGCGGTCTCAATGAGCAGTTCTTC. The variable domain in full, with the rest retrieved from reference TRBV18 and TRBJ2-1, is NAGVMQNPRHLVRRRGQEARLRCSPMKGHSHVYWYRQLPEEGLKFMVYLQKENIIDESGMPKERFSAEFPKEGPSILRIQQVVRGDSAAYFCASSPGTSGLNEQFFGPGTRLTVL.

The J gene is TRBJ2-1, the V gene TRBV11-2; a possible D gene is TRBD2 (6 bases). This CDR3 has 14 residues. Germline V gene lookup returns CDR1 SGHAT and CDR2 FQNNGV. With 8 bases removed from V and 4 bases from J, the gap between germline ends came to 15 bases. CDR3 region: CASGGGQTYNEQFF. Here the CDR3 DNA reads TGTGCCAGCGGGGGAGGCCAGACTTACAATGAGCAGTTCTTC.

V usage is TRBV30 and J usage is TRBJ1-2; D remains ambiguous. The V gene lost 0 bases and the J gene lost 4 bases, with 12 bases spanning the gap. The CDR3 runs 14 residues. Germline V gene lookup returns CDR1 GTSNPN and CDR2 SVGIG (reference sequence). CDR3 protein: CAWSVGLRFYGYTF. The CDR3, as DNA: TGTGCCTGGAGTGTGGGCCTTCGTTTCTATGGCTACACCTTC. The full variable domain, rest sourced from reference TRBV30 and TRBJ1-2, is SQTIHQWPATLVQPVGSPLSLECTVEGTSNPNLYWYRQAAGRGLQLLFYSVGIGQISSEVPQNLSASRPQDRQFILSSKKLLLSDSGFYLCAWSVGLRFYGYTFGSGTRLTVV.

The rearrangement uses TRBV6-6 and TRBJ2-7; D might be TRBD1 (6 bases). The CDR3 is made up of 14 amino acids. CDR1 is MNHNY and CDR2 is SVGAGI in the germline V gene (reference sequence). V was pared by 8 bases and J by 4 bases, with 18 bases between. The CDR3 bases are TGTGCCAGCTGCCTGGGGGCAGGGTCTTACGAGCAGTACTTC. The encoded protein is CASCLGAGSYEQYF.

This CDR3 is CAWRGGGNYGYTF. CDR3 DNA sequence: TGTGCCTGGAGGGGCGGGGGGAACTATGGCTACACCTTC. This chain uses TRBV30 with TRBJ1-2; perhaps TRBD1 as D (5 bases). The germline CDR1 and CDR2 sequences are GTSNPN and SVGIG (reference sequence). CDR3 length: 13 amino acids. The V end was cut by 3 bases, the J end by 2 bases, with 10 bases between.

V usage is TRBV28 and J usage is TRBJ2-6; D remains unclear. The germline V gene has CDR1 MDHEN and CDR2 SYDVKM. The CDR3 totals 14 residues. The ends were cut back, 3 bases at V and 4 bases at J, with 7 bases in the middle. In DNA, the CDR3 is TGTGCCAGCAGTTTCCCCTACGGGGCCAACGTCCTGACTTTC. It translates to CASSFPYGANVLTF. Drawing the rest from reference TRBV28 and TRBJ2-6, the complete variable domain is DVKVTQSSRYLVKRTGEKVFLECVQDMDHENMFWYRQDPGLGLRLIYFSYDVKMKEKGDIPEGYSVSREKKERFSLILESASTNQTSMYLCASSFPYGANVLTFGAGSRLTVL.

The chain is built from TRBV2 and TRBJ2-6, with TRBD1 identical over 7 bases. V was pared by 7 bases and J by 0 bases, with 6 bases of the junction left unmatched. The CDR3 spans 16 residues. Germline V gene sequence: CDR1 SNHLY, CDR2 FYNNEI. Here the CDR3 reads CASTRDSLSGANVLTF. CDR3 in DNA: TGTGCCAGCACCCGGGACAGCCTCTCTGGGGCCAACGTCCTGACTTTC.

This chain links TRBV10-3 with TRBJ2-2; 7 bases agree with TRBD1. CDR1 and CDR2 from the germline V gene are ENHRY and SYGVKD. CDR3 length: 13 residues. The V and J ends lost 10 bases and 6 bases, in that order; junction bases with no gene match: 8. The CDR3 DNA follows: TGTGCCACATTCAGGGGGTCGGCCGGGGAGCTGTTTTTT. This gives the protein CATFRGSAGELFF.

This clone was counted once. The J gene is TRBJ1-1, the V gene TRBV27, with D perhaps matching TRBD1 (6 bases). In germline, CDR1 is MNHEY, CDR2 SMNVEV (reference sequence). V gave up 4 bases and J gave up 9 bases, with 12 bases separating them. The CDR3 covers 12 residues. The CDR3 here is CASSYGGGQAFF. DNA for the CDR3: TGTGCCAGCAGTTATGGGGGGGGCCAAGCTTTCTTT.

The chain links TRBV6-5 to TRBJ2-1; possibly TRBD2 for D (6 bases). This CDR3 is built from 15 residues. The germline CDR1 and CDR2 sequences are MNHEY and SVGAGI. V dropped 2 bases and J dropped 10 bases, with 18 bases sitting between them. CDR3 protein: CASSYARDSPSEQFF. Written as DNA, the CDR3 is TGTGCCAGCAGTTACGCCCGGGACTCCCCCTCCGAGCAGTTCTTC.

V is TRBV18 and J is TRBJ1-1, with 7 nucleotides matching TRBD1. This CDR3 spans 18 amino acids. The junction had 13 bases not matched to a gene; V was cut back by 3 bases and J by 0 bases. Germline V gives CDR1 KGHSH, CDR2 LQKENI. CDR3 in DNA: TGTGCCAGCTCACCCCCAACCTACAGGGGTAACATGAACACTGAAGCTTTCTTT. This sequence encodes CASSPPTYRGNMNTEAFF. The whole variable domain, remainder taken from reference TRBV18 and TRBJ1-1, is NAGVMQNPRHLVRRRGQEARLRCSPMKGHSHVYWYRQLPEEGLKFMVYLQKENIIDESGMPKERFSAEFPKEGPSILRIQQVVRGDSAAYFCASSPPTYRGNMNTEAFFGQGTRLTVV.

The gene calls are TRBV21-1 and TRBJ2-2; the listed D gene, TRBD1, was not tested against the DNA. TRBV21-1 is labeled a pseudogene. The CDR3 has 14 residues. The CDR3 region is CASSQDTNTGELFF. The CDR3 nucleotides are TGTGCCAGCAGCCAGGACACGAACACCGGGGAGCTGTTTTTT.